These 18 T cell receptor beta chains were all obtained from the same sample, sequenced in a study of beta chain features in type 1 diabetes. General study results and limits: The study found moderately but significantly shorter TCRB CDR3s in all four CD4+ subsets of Type 1 diabetes patients.

Their recognized antigens are unknown. All of the isolated RNA was reverse transcribed, so expressed TCRB transcripts were sequenced. TCRdb keeps only in-frame clones here, not all; method: immunoSEQ multiplex PCR. The table includes 50,000 or so clones, roughly 40% detected once. Sequencing used stem cell memory CD4+ T cells from blood. The receptors were gathered from a man younger than 40 with type 1 diabetes.

This rearrangement joins TRBV9 to TRBJ2-1, with 8 bases lining up with TRBD2. J was trimmed by 4 bases and V by 3 bases; bases with no gene match: 9. CDR1 SGDLS and CDR2 YYNGEE come from the germline V gene. CDR3 size: 16 residues. CDR3 coding DNA: TGTGCCAGCAGCGGAAACAGACTAGCGCGATACAATGAGCAGTTCTTC. Encoded protein: CASSGNRLARYNEQFF.

The J gene is TRBJ2-3, the V gene TRBV28, with D possibly TRBD2 on 5 matching bases. CDR1 and CDR2 (germline): MDHEN, SYDVKM. This CDR3 is 15 amino acids long. With 6 bases removed from V and 5 bases from J, the gap between germline ends came to 18 bases. The CDR3 nucleotides are TGTGCCAGCAGCACAGCGGCTTTTTTGGGAGATACGCAGTATTTT. Translated: CASSTAAFLGDTQYF. The whole variable domain, filled in from reference TRBV28 and TRBJ2-3, reads DVKVTQSSRYLVKRTGEKVFLECVQDMDHENMFWYRQDPGLGLRLIYFSYDVKMKEKGDIPEGYSVSREKKERFSLILESASTNQTSMYLCASSTAAFLGDTQYFGPGTRLTVL.

The CDR3 here is CATTLAGVRTGELFF. CDR3 sequence (DNA): TGTGCCACTACACTAGCGGGAGTACGCACCGGGGAGCTGTTTTTT. This chain uses TRBV10-3 with TRBJ2-2; 11 positions match TRBD2. Germline V gives CDR1 ENHRY, CDR2 SYGVKD. V dropped 10 bases and J dropped 4; count of bases not matched to a gene: 8. The CDR3 has 15 residues.

In this sample, this clone turned up a few times. This sequence joins TRBV7-9 and TRBJ2-7; D is unresolved. V lost 2 bases and J lost 3, with 2 bases in between. The germline V gene has CDR1 SEHNR and CDR2 FQNEAQ (reference sequence). The CDR3 runs to 11 residues. The CDR3 bases are TGTGCCAGCAGCTTATACTACGAGCAGTACTTC. Translating it yields CASSLYYEQYF.

The chain employs TRBV2 and TRBJ1-2; 7 bases fit TRBD1. V dropped 8 bases and J dropped 4; count of bases not matched to a gene: 4. Germline V CDR1 and CDR2: SNHLY, FYNNEI. This CDR3 has 12 residues. The CDR3 coding sequence is TGTGCCAGCGACAGGGAGTTCTATGGCTACACCTTC. This encodes CASDREFYGYTF.

This chain joins TRBV7-2 and TRBJ1-1; possible D gene TRBD1, 6 bases. The CDR3 sequence is 12 residues long. The germline CDR1 and CDR2 sequences are SGHTA and FQGNSA. Trimming cost V 1 base and J 11 bases, with 11 bases left between them. CDR3 DNA sequence: TGTGCCAGCAGCTTAGACAGGGCTTATGCTTTCTTT. This codes for CASSLDRAYAFF.

This chain uses TRBV19 with TRBJ1-5; no clear D gene. Trimming stripped 6 bases from V and 5 bases from J, with 17 bases between. This CDR3 has 15 residues. The germline V gene has CDR1 LNHDA and CDR2 SQIVND (reference sequence). The CDR3: CASSPRRLPDQPQHF. The CDR3 bases are TGTGCCAGTAGCCCCCGCCGACTGCCGGATCAGCCCCAGCATTTT.

This chain links TRBV18 with TRBJ2-3; D is unresolved. The CDR3 has 12 amino acids. CDR1 KGHSH and CDR2 LQKENI come from the germline V gene. The ends were cut back, 3 bases at V and 4 bases at J, with 5 bases in the middle. CDR3 DNA sequence: TGTGCCAGCTCACCGGGCTCAGATACGCAGTATTTT. It translates to CASSPGSDTQYF.

The V call is TRBV5-1, the J call TRBJ2-5, with 11 bases lining up with TRBD2. V shed 4 bases, J shed 9 bases, and the junction held 14 bases outside the gene matches. The CDR3 has 16 residues. CDR1 is SGHRS and CDR2 is YFSETQ in the germline V gene. CDR3 protein: CASSSPSGRTVTAQYF. The CDR3 coding sequence is TGCGCCAGCAGCAGTCCTAGCGGGAGGACCGTGACCGCCCAGTACTTC.

This clone was seen a handful of times. The V gene is TRBV7-2, the J gene TRBJ1-2, with TRBD1 matching 7 bases. The CDR3 consists of 13 residues. After removal of 3 bases from V and 6 bases from J, the junction contained 4 bases not matched to a gene. Germline-derived CDR1 and CDR2 are SGHTA and FQGNSA. The CDR3 region is CASSFRTGDGYTF. The CDR3 region has the DNA TGTGCCAGCAGCTTCCGGACAGGAGATGGCTACACCTTC.

This chain uses TRBV15 with TRBJ2-3; 8 nucleotides align to TRBD1. This CDR3 comprises 14 residues. Per germline, CDR1 LNHNV and CDR2 YYDKDF (reference sequence). Trimming took 3 bases from V and 4 from J; bases not matched to a gene: 3. In DNA form, the CDR3 reads TGTGCCACCAGCAGGGGGACAGGTGCAGATACGCAGTATTTT. It specifies CATSRGTGADTQYF. The complete variable domain, with remaining parts taken from reference TRBV15 and TRBJ2-3, reads DAMVIQNPRYQVTQFGKPVTLSCSQTLNHNVMYWYQQKSSQAPKLLFHYYDKDFNNEADTPDNFQSRRPNTSFCFLDIRSPGLGDTAMYLCATSRGTGADTQYFGPGTRLTVL.

This sequence joins TRBV4-2 and TRBJ2-1; D gene unclear. The CDR3 runs 14 residues. Per germline, CDR1 LGHNA and CDR2 YNFKEQ. The V end lost 1 base, the J end lost 9 bases, and 13 bases lay between the germline ends. The CDR3 region is CASSQAVLVSEQFF. DNA for the CDR3: TGTGCCAGCAGCCAAGCGGTACTCGTTAGTGAGCAGTTCTTC.

The chain is built from TRBV19 and TRBJ2-3; D is possibly TRBD1 (6 bases). Trimming removed 3 bases at V and 4 bases at J, with 14 bases between. CDR1 and CDR2 (germline): LNHDA, SQIVND (reference sequence). The CDR3 runs to 15 residues. The CDR3 sequence is CASSIGRGHSDTQYF. The DNA for the CDR3 is TGTGCCAGTAGTATCGGCAGGGGACACTCAGATACGCAGTATTTT. Filled out from reference TRBV19 and TRBJ2-3, the complete variable domain reads DGGITQSPKYLFRKEGQNVTLSCEQNLNHDAMYWYRQDPGQGLRLIYYSQIVNDFQKGDIAEGYSVSREKKESFPLTVTSAQKNPTAFYLCASSIGRGHSDTQYFGPGTRLTVL.

This chain uses TRBV28 with TRBJ2-1; 9 bases agree with TRBD1. The CDR3 is made up of 15 amino acids. V shed 6 bases, J shed 5 bases, and the junction held 8 bases outside the gene matches. CDR1 is MDHEN, CDR2 SYDVKM, per germline. CDR3 sequence: CASRTGGLPNNEQFF. In DNA, the CDR3 is TGTGCCAGCAGGACAGGGGGTCTTCCTAACAATGAGCAGTTCTTC.

This clone was found a few times. V gene TRBV5-4 combines with J gene TRBJ1-1; D is possibly TRBD1 (5 bases). Germline loops: CDR1 SGHNT, CDR2 YYREEE (reference sequence). The ends were cut back, 3 bases at V and 1 base at J, with 7 bases in the middle. The CDR3 spans 13 residues. The CDR3 reads CASSSGQNTEAFF. For the CDR3, the DNA is TGTGCCAGCAGCTCCGGACAGAACACTGAAGCTTTCTTT.

This chain links TRBV29-1 with TRBJ2-2; D may be TRBD1 (6 bases). CDR3 length: 14 residues. Trimming removed 6 bases at V and 4 bases at J, with 15 bases between. CDR1 is SQVTM and CDR2 is ANQGSEA in the germline V gene. CDR3 in amino acids: CSVDRQVSTGELFF. In DNA, the CDR3 is TGCAGCGTCGATCGACAGGTTTCCACCGGGGAGCTGTTTTTT.

This clone occurred a few times. V gene TRBV4-2 combines with J gene TRBJ2-1, with TRBD1 matching over 10 bases. The germline CDR1 and CDR2 sequences are LGHNA and YNFKEQ. V was pared by 4 bases and J by 9 bases, with 6 bases of the junction left unmatched. This CDR3 is 14 amino acids long. CDR3 loop: CASSRGTGDGEQFF. The CDR3 DNA is TGTGCCAGCAGCCGCGGGACAGGGGATGGTGAGCAGTTCTTC.

The rearrangement links TRBV13 to TRBJ2-7; D is unresolved. This CDR3 is built from 15 residues. Trimming pared 0 bases from V and 0 bases from J, leaving 9 bases between. The V gene's germline CDR1 is PRHDT and CDR2 FYEKMQ (reference sequence). DNA of the CDR3: TGTGCCAGCAGCTTAGGAGAGACAATCTCCTACGAGCAGTACTTC. Translating gives CASSLGETISYEQYF.